This paragraph covers one T cell receptor beta chain sequence. Its specific antigen is unknown. Per-nucleotide qualities are absent, and no much larger clonotype sits a single base away. This specimen belongs to a study of blood T cell repertoires in COVID-19 (dated by TCRdb to about 2020). Concerning the study at large: Samples covering the acute and convalescent phases of COVID-19 were provided by collaborators in the United States, Italy and Spain. Where available, HLA class I and class II types were taken from metadata supplied by the sample provider and were not determined by assay-based typing. The prospective study material was composed of cDNA or gDNA derived from T cells, B-cell-depleted T cells, or PBMCs. A de-identified subject ID, COVID-19 status, age in years and sex were almost always included in the sample metadata. The repertoires were released in a freely available public database meant as a resource for research on the immune response to SARS-CoV-2. The samples were drawn from the first 160 participants of the ongoing ImmuneRACE study and from under 1,500 subjects provided by 6 global collaborators. The dataset comprised deeply sampled blood TCRbeta repertoires from subjects exposed to, actively infected with, or recovered from COVID-19. What the work shows at the level of the full study, not this receptor alone: The amount of clinical and demographic metadata varied by source and participant and was provided uncurated.

TCRbeta CDR3 regions were amplified from genomic DNA using the immunoSEQ Assay, a bias-controlled multiplex PCR. The source study handled its data this way. The number of nucleated cells in each sample was estimated from the amplification of reference gene primers within the assay. To quantify the absolute abundance of each unique TCRbeta CDR3 rearrangement, sequence reads were collapsed and filtered. For each sample, productive Simpson clonality was calculated as the square root of Simpson's diversity index across productive rearrangements. The immuneACCESS repertoire file appears here via TCRdb, limited to in-frame rearrangements. These files lack a portion of the clones; in checked studies, under half of the deficit traces to unresolved V genes, and the cause of the others is not known. D and trimming were read from the DNA, whereas the V and J calls and clone size are those reported in that table. The sample table contains about 140,000 clones; only one count was recorded for over 75% of them. 2.5% to 3% of the sample rests with the top ten.

The collaborating institutions used their own protocols to collect whole blood in K2EDTA tubes. For TCRbeta analysis, collaborators shipped samples in one of three forms: frozen whole blood, isolated PBMCs, or DNA extracted from either of those sample types. The receptor was derived from a man aged 45 to 65 with acute or convalescent COVID-19. Sequencing was carried out using peripheral blood.

The nucleotide sequence reads as follows: TGTGCCAGCAGCTTAGGATCCCGACAGACTTTTAACTATGGCTACACCTTC. Its translation is CASSLGSRQTFNYGYTF. The chain links TRBV7-8 with TRBJ1-2; the D gene is perhaps TRBD1, on 5 matching bases. V loses 1 base of germline sequence and J loses 1 base, and the interval between the two ends is 16 bases. Including the terminal cysteine and phenylalanine, the CDR3 comprises 17 residues. Here the CDR3 DNA is all that survives: 51 bases in frame from base 1. CDR1 is given as SGHVS and CDR2 as FQNEAQ, both from the germline V gene.